This TCR beta chain was recovered during a study of regulatory T cells in long-lasting Graves disease. Documented time point: newly diagnosed GD, antithyroid drugs for less than 3 months. PBMC-extracted RNA yielded the TCR library. The germline V gene encodes CDR1 SGHAT and CDR2 FQNNGV. CDR3 length equals 16 residues. Trimming took 1 base from V and 0 from J, leaving 13 bases between them. Comment on this clonotype: A far larger clone is off by one base, so a read error is likely.

Libraries of TCR beta came from iRepertoire HTBI primers plus Arm-PCR of CDR3 regions. Via MiXCR, TCRdb re-called the multiplex PCR reads, giving one row per CDR3 protein. The sample includes some 410,000 distinct CDR3 sequences, about 17% of them seen just once. This sample was shared with a second study, whose subject was T cells in Graves' hyperthyroidism and ophthalmopathy.

The receptor's source is a young woman with Graves disease. This chain connects TRBV11-2 to TRBJ2-7; a possible D gene is TRBD1 (7 bases). Material: peripheral blood mononuclear cells (PBMCs), obtained at new diagnosis, from a patient treated with antithyroid drugs. The chain's CDR3 is CASSLAGGRGSYEQYF. Written as DNA, the CDR3 is TGTGCCAGCAGCTTAGCAGGGGGGCGCGGCTCCTACGAGCAGTACTTC.